Below are 11 T cell receptor beta chains sequenced from a single sample in a study of OX40 agonist ivuxolimab in advanced cancers. The method was immunoSEQ multiplex PCR; TCRdb's version includes in-frame clones alone and lacks a portion of them. The sample has 55,000 to 90,000 clones, about 90% seen once. The sequences come from CD4+ or CD8+ T cells sorted from blood, collected in a trial of the OX40 agonist ivuxolimab. The receptors shown here come from an adult with an advanced solid tumor such as melanoma, head and neck, liver or kidney cancer.

The gene calls are TRBV7-2 and TRBJ1-3, with D unresolved. V lost 5 bases to trimming and J lost 0 bases, with 14 bases between them. The CDR3 is made up of 16 amino acids. Germline V CDR1 and CDR2: SGHTA, FQGNSA. The CDR3 nucleotides read TGTGCCAGCAGCCTCCTGGGAGGCCGCTCTGGAAACACCATATATTTT. Protein sequence: CASSLLGGRSGNTIYF.

The chain joins TRBV19 to TRBJ2-1; TRBD2 matches 9 bases. There are 18 residues in the CDR3. Germline assignment: CDR1 LNHDA and CDR2 SQIVND (reference sequence). V shed 7 bases and J 6 bases; nucleotides not matched to a gene: 19. CDR3 DNA sequence: TGTGCCAGTAAGGGGGGGCTAGCGGGGAACCCTTTGGGCAATGAGCAGTTCTTC. This sequence encodes CASKGGLAGNPLGNEQFF.

The table lists this clone with a few counts. The genes are TRBV2 and TRBJ1-3; D call uncertain. Per germline, CDR1 SNHLY and CDR2 FYNNEI. This CDR3 comprises 11 residues. V dropped 7 bases and J dropped 4 bases, with 5 bases sitting between them. For the CDR3, the DNA is TGTGCCAGCACGGGAGGAAACACCATATATTTT. It encodes CASTGGNTIYF.

The chain employs TRBV19 and TRBJ1-3, with 8 bases matching TRBD1. The V and J ends lost 5 bases and 2 bases, in that order; junction bases with no gene match: 5. Germline CDR1 is LNHDA and CDR2 is SQIVND (reference sequence). This CDR3 comprises 15 residues. This CDR3 is CASSPTGVPGNTIYF. The CDR3 DNA reads TGTGCCAGTAGTCCGACAGGGGTCCCTGGAAACACCATATATTTT.

The J gene is TRBJ2-7, the V gene TRBV28; D is possibly TRBD1 (6 bases). The germline CDR1 and CDR2 sequences are MDHEN and SYDVKM. Between the trimmed V and J ends, which lost 8 bases and 3 bases, there was a span of 14 bases. This CDR3 has 13 amino acids. In DNA, the CDR3 is TGTGCCAGCCACAGGGCGAGAAACTACGAGCAGTACTTC. Its translation: CASHRARNYEQYF.

The J gene is TRBJ2-3, the V gene TRBV5-1; D perhaps matches TRBD1 (6 bases). The CDR3 contains 14 residues. The ends were cut back, 4 bases at V and 2 bases at J, with 11 bases in the middle. Germline loops: CDR1 SGHRS, CDR2 YFSETQ. The CDR3 nucleotides read TGCGCCAGCAGCCCAGGACAGAACACAGATACGCAGTATTTT. Translating it yields CASSPGQNTDTQYF.

The chain's CDR3 is CASSGTGGRGYTF. The CDR3 DNA is TGTGCCAGCAGCGGGACAGGGGGGCGAGGCTACACCTTC. The J gene is TRBJ1-2, the V gene TRBV6-5, with TRBD1 matching over 11 bases. Germline V gene lookup returns CDR1 MNHEY and CDR2 SVGAGI. V gave up 6 bases and J gave up 8 bases; unmatched junction bases: 5. The CDR3 is 13 amino acids.

The chain combines TRBV7-2 with TRBJ2-7, with 8 nucleotides matching TRBD2. After removal of 3 bases from V and 5 bases from J, the junction contained 6 bases not matched to a gene. Germline-derived CDR1 and CDR2 are SGHTA and FQGNSA. The CDR3 consists of 14 residues. CDR3: CASSLKAGGDEQYF. CDR3 in DNA: TGTGCCAGCAGCTTGAAGGCCGGGGGGGACGAGCAGTACTTC.

The V call is TRBV19, the J call TRBJ2-7; unclear D gene. Germline V CDR1 and CDR2: LNHDA, SQIVND (reference sequence). The CDR3 consists of 14 residues. With 4 bases removed from V and 1 base from J, the gap between germline ends came to 11 bases. DNA of the CDR3: TGTGCCAGTAGTACAGGCGAGCCTTCCTACGAGCAGTACTTC. Amino acids: CASSTGEPSYEQYF.

The chain employs TRBV2 and TRBJ1-2; 9 bases agree with TRBD1. Germline CDR1 SNHLY, CDR2 FYNNEI. Trimming removed 6 bases from V and 0 bases from J; junction bases left unmatched: 2. The CDR3 contains 14 residues. Written as DNA, the CDR3 is TGTGCCAGCAGCAGGGACAGGGCTAACTATGGCTACACCTTC. This gives the protein CASSRDRANYGYTF.

This chain links TRBV19 with TRBJ2-1; D gene ambiguous. The CDR3 length is 12 residues. V shed 6 bases and J shed 4 bases, with 7 bases lying between them. Germline CDR1 is LNHDA and CDR2 is SQIVND (reference sequence). The CDR3 region is CASSAAYNEQFF. CDR3 bases: TGTGCCAGTAGCGCAGCATACAATGAGCAGTTCTTC.